Presented here are 30 T cell receptor beta chains from one specimen sequenced in a study of T cells in Graves' hyperthyroidism and ophthalmopathy. From RNA transcripts, TCR beta CDR3 regions were amplified. HTBI primers were the set used in a first-round RT-PCR of the TCR CDR3. MiXCR was run by TCRdb on the multiplex PCR reads, yielding one entry per CDR3 protein. Of a few hundred thousand distinct CDR3 sequences listed, 40% to 55% were seen once; the top ten hold about 8.3%. Sequenced: peripheral blood or thyroid tissue (not recorded which). The receptors originated from a woman aged 18-29 years with Graves' hyperthyroidism.

This clonotype occurred many times. The chain couples TRBV5-6 to TRBJ2-5; TRBD1 matches 9 bases. V dropped 4 bases and J dropped 4; count of bases not matched to a gene: 8. Germline assignment: CDR1 SGHDT and CDR2 YYEEEE. The CDR3 length is 15 residues. CDR3 in DNA: TGTGCCAGCAGCGCTACAGGGGGCGCGGGAGAGACCCAGTACTTC. Encoded protein: CASSATGGAGETQYF.

The chain links TRBV29-1 to TRBJ1-3, with TRBD1 as a possible D gene (5 bases). CDR1 SQVTM and CDR2 ANQGSEA come from the germline V gene. The V and J ends lost 8 bases and 2 bases respectively, with 19 bases between them. The CDR3 has 15 amino acids. The CDR3 nucleotides read TGCAGCTTGGTCCCCAACGAGGGGCCTGGAAACACCATATATTTT. It specifies CSLVPNEGPGNTIYF.

This clonotype was detected ten times or more. The chain couples TRBV20-1 to TRBJ2-7; D is unclear. Germline CDR1 is DFQATT and CDR2 is SNEGSKA (reference sequence). V was trimmed by 2 bases and J by 2 bases, leaving 13 bases between them. The length of the CDR3 is 14 residues. CDR3 in DNA: TGCAGTGCTAGATCGCCCGGTATGGCCTACGAGCAGTACTTC. This gives the protein CSARSPGMAYEQYF.

The rearrangement uses TRBV29-1 and TRBJ1-1, with D tentatively TRBD1 (5 bases). This CDR3 contains 14 residues. Germline loops: CDR1 SQVTM, CDR2 ANQGSEA. The germline V and J ends were trimmed by 0 bases and 4 bases, with 12 bases remaining between them. CDR3 in amino acids: CSVEDRGRGTEAFF. The CDR3, as DNA: TGCAGCGTTGAAGATCGGGGTAGGGGCACTGAAGCTTTCTTT.

The rearrangement joins TRBV4-2 to TRBJ2-7; tentative D call: TRBD1 (5 bases). Between the trimmed V and J ends, which lost 5 bases and 4 bases, there was a span of 15 bases. The germline V gene encodes CDR1 LGHNA and CDR2 YNFKEQ. The CDR3 loop spans 14 amino acids. As DNA, the CDR3 is TGTGCCAGCAGCTTGGAACAGGAAGTTTACGAGCAGTACTTC. Translating it yields CASSLEQEVYEQYF.

This clonotype occurred once. The chain links TRBV7-8 to TRBJ1-2; 7 bases are a match to TRBD1. The V segment lost 3 bases and the J segment 8 bases; nucleotides outside the gene matches: 3. The V gene's germline CDR1 is SGHVS and CDR2 FQNEAQ. CDR3 length: 12 amino acids. CDR3 loop: CASSLKGAGYTF. CDR3 in DNA: TGTGCCAGCAGCTTGAAGGGGGCAGGCTACACCTTC.

The chain is built from TRBV10-3 and TRBJ2-5; the match to TRBD1 covers 7 bases. The CDR3 totals 15 residues. J was trimmed by 4 bases and V by 2 bases; bases with no gene match: 7. Germline lookup yields CDR1 ENHRY and CDR2 SYGVKD. Here the CDR3 reads CAISEPDRVGETQYF. CDR3 coding DNA: TGTGCCATCAGTGAGCCAGACAGGGTAGGAGAGACCCAGTACTTC.

This clonotype was recorded a few times. The chain employs TRBV7-9 and TRBJ2-7; 8 nucleotides line up with TRBD2. The germline V gene encodes CDR1 SEHNR and CDR2 FQNEAQ (reference sequence). This CDR3 is built from 17 residues. V shed 6 bases, J shed 1 base, and the junction held 14 bases outside the gene matches. CDR3 sequence reads: CASSLPISSGQSYEQYF. DNA for the CDR3: TGTGCCAGCAGTCTCCCTATTTCTAGCGGGCAGTCCTACGAGCAGTACTTC.

The V call is TRBV19, the J call TRBJ1-5, with TRBD1 as a possible D gene (6 bases). This CDR3 spans 15 amino acids. Germline V gene data show CDR1 as LNHDA and CDR2 as SQIVND (reference sequence). Trimming removed 11 bases from V and 7 bases from J, with 24 bases in between. As DNA, the CDR3 is TGTGCCGTCTCCCATGACAGGTTGACCCGGCAGCCCCAGCATTTT. Its protein product is CAVSHDRLTRQPQHF.

V is TRBV19 and J is TRBJ2-7, with D possibly TRBD2 on 5 matching bases. Germline V gene lookup returns CDR1 LNHDA and CDR2 SQIVND (reference sequence). V was shortened by 5 bases and J by 0 bases, with 11 bases between the two germline ends. The CDR3 spans 14 residues. In nucleotides, the CDR3 is TGTGCCAGTAGTTTCGAGGGATTCTCCTACGAGCAGTACTTC. Encoded protein: CASSFEGFSYEQYF.

The sample holds one count of this clonotype. A clone one base away is much larger, so this may be a read error. The genes are TRBV2 and TRBJ2-7; D might be TRBD2 (5 bases). The CDR3 is made up of 14 amino acids. In germline, CDR1 is SNHLY, CDR2 FYNNEI. V gave up 4 bases and J gave up 2 bases, with 12 bases separating them. The CDR3 loop is CASSGTGVTYEQYF. In DNA form, the CDR3 reads TGTGCCAGCAGTGGGACTGGCGTTACCTACGAGCAGTACTTC.

J is TRBJ2-7 and V is TRBV29-1; D possibly uses TRBD1 or TRBD2 (5 bases each). The CDR3 covers 13 residues. Looked up from germline, CDR1 is SQVTM and CDR2 is ANQGSEA. The V end lost 3 bases, the J end lost 6 bases, and 15 bases lay between the germline ends. CDR3 nucleotide sequence: TGCAGCGTTGACAGGGCAGGGAGTTGCGAGCAGTACTTC. It encodes CSVDRAGSCEQYF.

The chain employs TRBV20-1 and TRBJ1-1; possibly TRBD1 for D (5 bases). From germline, CDR1 is DFQATT and CDR2 SNEGSKA (reference sequence). The germline V and J ends were trimmed by 6 bases and 3 bases, with 17 bases remaining between them. The CDR3 covers 14 residues. CDR3 sequence: CSAYIRGGYTEAFF. The CDR3, as DNA: TGCAGTGCCTACATCCGGGGCGGCTACACTGAAGCTTTCTTT.

This clonotype showed up just a few times. The CDR3 sequence is CSAPLRTGQGNIQYF. The CDR3 DNA reads TGCAGTGCTCCCTTGAGGACAGGACAGGGAAACATTCAGTACTTC. V usage is TRBV20-1 and J usage is TRBJ2-7, with 8 bases lining up with TRBD1. The J call may be incorrect, as the DNA end agrees better with TRBJ2-4. This CDR3 region has 15 residues. Germline lookup yields CDR1 DFQATT and CDR2 SNEGSKA (reference sequence).

The genes are TRBV25-1 and TRBJ2-5, with D perhaps matching TRBD2 (5 bases). Per germline, CDR1 MGHDK and CDR2 SYGVNS. Trimming took off 6 bases at V and 0 bases at J, with 11 bases between the two ends. The CDR3 is 14 residues long. CDR3 coding DNA: TGTGCCAGCAGGATACCGGGAAACCAAGAGACCCAGTACTTC. Encoded protein: CASRIPGNQETQYF.

The chain uses TRBV9 and TRBJ2-5; unclear D gene. This CDR3 is 15 amino acids long. V lost 4 bases to trimming and J lost 1 base, with 14 bases between them. Germline V gene sequence: CDR1 SGDLS, CDR2 YYNGEE. The CDR3 loop reads CASSSSLRTQETQYF. Here the CDR3 DNA reads TGTGCCAGCAGCTCAAGTTTGCGCACCCAAGAGACCCAGTACTTC. Together with reference TRBV9 and TRBJ2-5, the CDR3 gives the full variable domain: DSGVTQTPKHLITATGQRVTLRCSPRSGDLSVYWYQQSLDQGLQFLIQYYNGEERAKGNILERFSAQQFPDLHSELNLSSLELGDSALYFCASSSSLRTQETQYFGPGTRLLVL.

The V gene is TRBV12-3 or TRBV12-4, the J gene TRBJ2-5, with TRBD1 matching 10 bases. V gave up 5 bases and J gave up 2 bases; unmatched junction bases: 5. The CDR3 is 15 amino acids. The CDR3 reads CASSQTGGTQETQYF. In nucleotides, the CDR3 is TGTGCCAGCAGTCAGACAGGGGGCACACAAGAGACCCAGTACTTC.

The chain carries TRBV12-3 or TRBV12-4 and TRBJ2-5; TRBD2 might be the D (6 bases). Trimming cost V 7 bases and J 9 bases, with 21 bases left between them. There are 14 residues in the CDR3. The CDR3 coding sequence is TGTGCCAGCACCCAGGGACTGACGGGCCAGCCCCAGTACTTC. It specifies CASTQGLTGQPQYF.

Ten or more counts support this clonotype. The gene calls are TRBV2 and TRBJ2-7; D is ambiguous. Germline CDR1 and CDR2: SNHLY and FYNNEI. The CDR3 consists of 12 residues. V dropped 5 bases and J dropped 6 bases, with 11 bases sitting between them. The CDR3 region has the DNA TGTGCCAGCAGTAGCTTTACGCGCGAGCAGTACTTC. Its translation is CASSSFTREQYF.

Details on this clonotype: Given a much more abundant clone one base away, this may be a read error. The V and J genes are TRBV5-5 and TRBJ1-4; no clear D. Germline assignment: CDR1 SGHKS and CDR2 YYEKEE (reference sequence). CDR3 length: 17 amino acids. In DNA, the CDR3 is TGTGCCTGCAGCTTGGGGTGGATCCTCTCCGGCGCTGAAAAACTGTTTTTT. As protein: CACSLGWILSGAEKLFF.

This clonotype occurred many times. This chain connects TRBV15 to TRBJ1-3, with D uncertain. The CDR3 is 13 amino acids. V lost 5 bases, J lost 4 bases, and 9 bases lay in between. In germline, CDR1 is LNHNV, CDR2 YYDKDF (reference sequence). CDR3 DNA: TGTGCCACCAGCGGTCAAGCAGGAAACACCATATATTTT. Its translation: CATSGQAGNTIYF.

The chain has TRBV7-6 and TRBJ2-5; 9 bases line up with TRBD1. Trimming removed 1 base from V and 2 bases from J; junction bases left unmatched: 14. Germline V gene lookup returns CDR1 SGHVS and CDR2 FNYEAQ. The CDR3 runs 19 residues. CDR3 sequence (DNA): TGTGCCAGCAGCTTAGGGGCCCCCCTGCCGGACAGGGGACAAGAGACCCAGTACTTC. Amino acids: CASSLGAPLPDRGQETQYF.

V usage is TRBV20-1 and J usage is TRBJ2-7, with 10 bases aligning to TRBD2. CDR1 and CDR2 from the germline V gene are DFQATT and SNEGSKA (reference sequence). The CDR3 spans 14 residues. V shed 6 bases and J 0 bases; nucleotides not matched to a gene: 5. Written as DNA, the CDR3 is TGCAGTGCGAGACTAGCGGGTACCTCCTACGAGCAGTACTTC. Its translation is CSARLAGTSYEQYF.

The chain is built from TRBV2 and TRBJ1-1; D uncertain. The length of the CDR3 is 12 residues. Germline loops: CDR1 SNHLY, CDR2 FYNNEI. V was trimmed by 3 bases and J by 7 bases, leaving 9 bases between them. The CDR3 loop is CASSDGYNEAFF. Here the CDR3 DNA reads TGTGCCAGCAGTGATGGGTACAATGAAGCTTTCTTT.

This clonotype has ten or more counts. V is TRBV5-1 and J is TRBJ1-2, with D possibly matching TRBD1 (5 bases). The germline V gene encodes CDR1 SGHRS and CDR2 YFSETQ. The germline V and J ends were trimmed by 6 bases and 8 bases, with 20 bases remaining between them. The CDR3 spans 14 residues. DNA of the CDR3: TGCGCCAGCAATCCTCTTCCCGGGACGAAGGGCTACACCTTC. It is translated as CASNPLPGTKGYTF.

Ten or more counts support this clonotype. The genes are TRBV5-1 and TRBJ2-5; 12 nucleotides agree with TRBD2. This CDR3 has 17 residues. With V trimmed by 4 bases and J by 1 base, 8 bases remained unmatched. Germline V CDR1 and CDR2: SGHRS, YFSETQ. The CDR3 DNA sequence: TGCGCCAGCAGCCTAGGACTAGCGGGAATACTCCAAGAGACCCAGTACTTC. Protein product: CASSLGLAGILQETQYF.

The rearrangement links TRBV2 to TRBJ2-7; tentatively, D is TRBD1 (5 bases). The J call may be wrong; the DNA end is better matched by TRBJ2-1. This CDR3 is built from 14 residues. The germline CDR1 and CDR2 sequences are SNHLY and FYNNEI. CDR3 nucleotides: TGTGCCAGCAGGCTACCGGAAACGGACAATCGGCAGTTCTTC. Translated, it gives CASRLPETDNRQFF.

The chain uses TRBV29-1 and TRBJ2-7; D remains unclear. The assigned J gene may be wrong: the sequence end matches TRBJ2-1 better. Germline V gene data show CDR1 as SQVTM and CDR2 as ANQGSEA. The CDR3 length is 12 residues. CDR3 protein: CSVQLSGPEQFF. CDR3 DNA sequence: TGCAGCGTCCAATTGTCAGGTCCTGAGCAGTTCTTC.

This clonotype came up many times. The chain employs TRBV20-1 and TRBJ2-1; 8 bases fit TRBD1. Germline V gene sequence: CDR1 DFQATT, CDR2 SNEGSKA (reference sequence). V shed 6 bases and J 6 bases; nucleotides not matched to a gene: 4. The CDR3 covers 12 residues. CDR3 amino acids: CSATGTGNEQFF. DNA for the CDR3: TGCAGTGCCACAGGGACAGGCAATGAGCAGTTCTTC.

This clonotype was observed a single time. V gene TRBV29-1 combines with J gene TRBJ2-7; 9 nucleotides align to TRBD1. The CDR3 is made up of 12 amino acids. Germline lookup yields CDR1 SQVTM and CDR2 ANQGSEA. V dropped 7 bases and J dropped 5; count of bases not matched to a gene: 6. The CDR3 DNA reads TGCAGCGCTAGACAGGGGGGGCACGAGCAGTACTTC. Residues: CSARQGGHEQYF.